This T cell receptor (beta chain) was obtained from a study of beta chain features in type 1 diabetes (dated by TCRdb to the late 2010s). For context, the study as a whole: Mean age, gender distribution, total cell number and subset yield did not differ between patients and healthy donors. A total of roughly 110 million sorted cells were examined across all samples, and the number of cells per subset was strongly correlated with RNA yield. Regulatory and stem cell-like memory subsets were isolated from only 8 patients and roughly eight healthy donors, whereas naive and central memory subsets came from all 28 donors. The study compared the TCRB repertoires of sorted circulating CD4+ T cell subsets in recently diagnosed type 1 diabetes patients with those in matched healthy donors.

From each donor, a single peripheral blood sample of approximately 0.11 L on average was drawn into heparinised tubes. A BD FACSAria II and a panel including CD45RO, CCR7, CD25, CD127, CD95 and CD27 were used to sort naive, central memory, regulatory and stem cell-like memory CD4+ T cells. Every sorted population had a purity above 95%. PBMCs were isolated right away by Lymphoprep density gradient centrifugation and were stained directly, without culture. To minimize batch effects, samples were stained and sorted in pairs, one healthy donor with one patient per experiment. Details on this clone: The antigen it binds to is not known. No base-level quality is on record; no much larger clone is a single base apart.

All of the isolated RNA was reverse transcribed with the High Capacity cDNA Reverse Transcription Kit, so expressed TCRB transcripts were sequenced. Deep immunoSEQ sequencing was applied to naive, central memory and regulatory T cell samples, giving an average of around 4 million total reads per sample. Sorted cells were lysed in RLT buffer, and RNA was extracted using DNase-treated RNeasy Micro or Mini kits according to cell number. To prevent cross-contamination, each cell subset was processed individually, whereas patient and healthy donor samples were processed jointly. TCRB sequences were amplified from cDNA with the immunoSEQ multiplex PCR, producing 87-bp fragments spanning the CDR3 region. The amplicons were sequenced using the Illumina HiSeq platform. In the original analysis: PCR bias was computationally corrected using synthetic template baselines, reads within Hamming distance 2 were collapsed, and singletons that could not be merged were discarded. Reads were aligned against IMGT to assign V, D and J genes, CDR3 length and insertions or deletions at six rearrangement sites. Within each subset, clonotype counts were normalized to sorted cell number, and only after that were true diversity and Gini coefficients computed with the tcR R package. The overlap coefficient, calculated on TCRB nucleotide sequences, was used to measure repertoire sharing. Out-of-frame TCRB sequences from naive cells were analyzed to stand in for the pre-selection repertoire. TCRdb retrieved this table from immuneACCESS and kept in-frame rearrangements only. Not all clones are present; in checked studies, unresolved V genes account for under half, and no reason is known for the remainder. D and trimming come from the DNA, and the V and J calls and clone size come from that table. The sample has 860,000 or so clones on record, roughly 17% of them singletons. The top ten clonotypes cover about 0.025% of the sample.

The CDR3 has 12 amino acids, counting the end cysteine and phenylalanine. This entry keeps only the CDR3 DNA: 36 bases, framed from base 1. The CDR1 and CDR2 encoded by the germline V gene are SQVTM and ANQGSEA. General study outcomes and caveats: Naive, central memory and regulatory TCRB repertoires appeared to be more similar among patients than among healthy donors. PCR might favor shorter templates, but patient and control samples were amplified and corrected together, so any skew would affect both groups equally. Only small numbers of individuals were included in the HLA sub-analyses, which left unresolved whether HLA type had any influence on TCRB rearrangement. In all four CD4+ subsets, TCRB CDR3 length was moderately but significantly shorter in type 1 diabetes patients. At VDJ recombination sites, type 1 diabetes patients had fewer insertions and more deleted nucleotides, which implies abnormalities in thymic rearrangement. Because cDNA was sequenced instead of genomic DNA, highly expressing activated cells could be over-represented, though the groups showed no difference in activation or CD3 levels.

Source material: naive CD4+ T cells from blood. The cell subset or site label for this specimen denotes: true naive CD4+ T cells. The V gene is TRBV29-1 and the J gene is TRBJ1-2; a weak D assignment points to TRBD1 (6 bases agree). This receptor was identified in a woman younger than 35 in good health. The nucleotides are TGCAGAGTACAGGGTTCTAACTATGGCTACACCTTC. It translates to CRVQGSNYGYTF. The full variable domain, completed from the reference TRBV29-1 and TRBJ1-2 proteins outside the CDR3, reads SAVISQKPSRDICQRGTSLTIQCQVDSQVTMMFWYRQQPGQSLTLIATANQGSEATYESGFVIDKFPISRPNLTFSTLTVSNMSPEDSSIYLCRVQGSNYGYTFGSGTRLTVV.